This T cell receptor beta chain was captured by sequencing in a study of beta chain features in type 1 diabetes. This clone showed up just a few times. Its antigen remains unknown. cDNA synthesis used the whole RNA isolate, giving expressed TCRB sequences. TCRdb's table, derived via immunoSEQ multiplex PCR, lists solely in-frame clones and lacks some. The sample has over 700,000 clones, around a sixth seen once. Points from the study as a whole: Still unanswered here is whether HLA type influences TCRB rearrangement.

Germline CDR1 reads SGHTA; CDR2 reads FQGNSA. V shed 5 bases and J shed 5 bases, with 20 bases lying between them. The CDR3 consists of 16 residues. The chain recombines TRBV7-2 with TRBJ2-3; a possible D gene is TRBD2 (6 bases). The clonotype originates from a woman between 18 and 29 years old in good health. Sequencing input: naive CD4+ T cells from blood. CDR3 loop: CASSLNQLSSGDTQYF. CDR3 coding DNA: TGTGCCAGCAGCCTGAATCAGCTTAGTAGCGGAGATACGCAGTATTTT.